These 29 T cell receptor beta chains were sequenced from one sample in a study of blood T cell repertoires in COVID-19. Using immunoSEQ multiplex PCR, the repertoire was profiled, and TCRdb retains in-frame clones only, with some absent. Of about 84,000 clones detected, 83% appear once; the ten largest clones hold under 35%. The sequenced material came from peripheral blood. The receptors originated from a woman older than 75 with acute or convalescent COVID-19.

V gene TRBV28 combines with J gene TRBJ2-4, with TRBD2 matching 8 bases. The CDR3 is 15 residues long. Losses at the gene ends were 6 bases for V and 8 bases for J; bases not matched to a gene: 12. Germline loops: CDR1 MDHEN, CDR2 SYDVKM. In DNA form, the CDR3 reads TGTGCCAGCAGCGGACCGGGACTAGAGGAGCACATTCAGTACTTC. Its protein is CASSGPGLEEHIQYF.

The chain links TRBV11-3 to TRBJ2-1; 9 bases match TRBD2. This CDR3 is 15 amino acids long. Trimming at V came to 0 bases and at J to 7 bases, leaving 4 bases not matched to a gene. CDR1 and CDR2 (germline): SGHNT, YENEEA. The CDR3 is CASSLDLAGSNEQFF. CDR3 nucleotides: TGTGCCAGCAGCTTAGATCTAGCGGGGTCAAATGAGCAGTTCTTC.

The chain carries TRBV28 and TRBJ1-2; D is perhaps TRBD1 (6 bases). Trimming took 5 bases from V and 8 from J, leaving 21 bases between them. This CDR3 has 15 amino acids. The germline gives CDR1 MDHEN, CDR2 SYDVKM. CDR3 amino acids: CASSPGAGATGGYTF. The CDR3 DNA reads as TGTGCCAGCAGTCCCGGGGCAGGGGCTACAGGGGGCTACACCTTC.

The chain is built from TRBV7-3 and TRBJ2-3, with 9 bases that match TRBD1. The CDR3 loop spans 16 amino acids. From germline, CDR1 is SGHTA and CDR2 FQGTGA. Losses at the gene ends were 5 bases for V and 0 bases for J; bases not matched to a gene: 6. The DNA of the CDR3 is TGTGCCAGCAGCGCCGACAGGGGGAGAAGCACAGATACGCAGTATTTT. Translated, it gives CASSADRGRSTDTQYF.

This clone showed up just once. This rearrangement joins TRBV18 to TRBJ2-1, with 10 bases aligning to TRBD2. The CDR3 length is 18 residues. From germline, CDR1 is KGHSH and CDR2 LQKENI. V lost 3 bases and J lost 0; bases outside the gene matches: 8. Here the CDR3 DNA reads TGTGCCAGCTCACCCTTCAGCTCTAGCGGGAGCTCCTACAATGAGCAGTTCTTC. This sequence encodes CASSPFSSSGSSYNEQFF.

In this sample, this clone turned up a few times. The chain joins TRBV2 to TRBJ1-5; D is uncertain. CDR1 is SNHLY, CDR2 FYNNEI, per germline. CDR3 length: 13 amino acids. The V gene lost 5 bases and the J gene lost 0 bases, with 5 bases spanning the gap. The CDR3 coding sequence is TGTGCCAGCAGTCTATATAGCAATCAGCCCCAGCATTTT. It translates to CASSLYSNQPQHF.

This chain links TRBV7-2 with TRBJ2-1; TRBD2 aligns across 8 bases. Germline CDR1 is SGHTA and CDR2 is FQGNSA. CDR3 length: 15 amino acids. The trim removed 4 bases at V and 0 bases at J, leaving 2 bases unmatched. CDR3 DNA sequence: TGTGCCAGCAGCTCGGGAGGGAGCTCCTACAATGAGCAGTTCTTC. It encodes CASSSGGSSYNEQFF.

The CDR3 DNA reads TGTGCCAGCGGGGCTAGGGGGTCTAGCACAGATACGCAGTATTTT. Amino acids: CASGARGSSTDTQYF. V gene TRBV2 combines with J gene TRBJ2-3; weak D call: TRBD1 (6 bases). The CDR3 is made up of 15 amino acids. Germline V gene data show CDR1 as SNHLY and CDR2 as FYNNEI. Trimming took off 8 bases at V and 0 bases at J, with 15 bases between the two ends.

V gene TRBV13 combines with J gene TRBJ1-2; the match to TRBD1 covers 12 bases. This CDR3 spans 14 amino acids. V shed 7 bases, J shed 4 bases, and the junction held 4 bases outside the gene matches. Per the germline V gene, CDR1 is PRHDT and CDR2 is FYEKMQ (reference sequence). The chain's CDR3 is CASTTGQGAYGYTF. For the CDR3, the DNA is TGTGCCAGCACTACGGGACAGGGGGCCTATGGCTACACCTTC.

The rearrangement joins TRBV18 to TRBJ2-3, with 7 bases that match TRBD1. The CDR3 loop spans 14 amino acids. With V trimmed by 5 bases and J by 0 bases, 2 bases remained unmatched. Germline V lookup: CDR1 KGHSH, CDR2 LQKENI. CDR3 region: CASSDRESTDTQYF. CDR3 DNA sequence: TGTGCCAGCTCAGACAGGGAGAGCACAGATACGCAGTATTTT.

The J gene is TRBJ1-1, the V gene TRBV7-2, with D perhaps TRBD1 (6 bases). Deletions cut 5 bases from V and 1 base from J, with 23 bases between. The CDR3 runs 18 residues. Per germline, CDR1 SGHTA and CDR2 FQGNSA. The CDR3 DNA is TGTGCCAGCAGCCCGAGAGGGGCCAGGGGAAGTGCGAACACTGAAGCTTTCTTT. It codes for CASSPRGARGSANTEAFF.

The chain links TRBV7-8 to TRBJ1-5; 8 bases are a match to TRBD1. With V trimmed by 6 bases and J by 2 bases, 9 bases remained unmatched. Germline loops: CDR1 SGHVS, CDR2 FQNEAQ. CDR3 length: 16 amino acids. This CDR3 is CASRAGQGRGNQPQHF. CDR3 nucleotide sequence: TGTGCCAGCAGAGCCGGACAGGGTCGGGGCAATCAGCCCCAGCATTTT.

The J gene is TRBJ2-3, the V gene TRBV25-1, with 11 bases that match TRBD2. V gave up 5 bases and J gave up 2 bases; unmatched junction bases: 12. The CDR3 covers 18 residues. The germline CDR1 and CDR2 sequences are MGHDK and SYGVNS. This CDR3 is CASSTRTSGPPLTDTQYF. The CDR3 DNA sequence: TGTGCCAGCAGTACCCGGACTAGCGGGCCCCCACTCACAGATACGCAGTATTTT.

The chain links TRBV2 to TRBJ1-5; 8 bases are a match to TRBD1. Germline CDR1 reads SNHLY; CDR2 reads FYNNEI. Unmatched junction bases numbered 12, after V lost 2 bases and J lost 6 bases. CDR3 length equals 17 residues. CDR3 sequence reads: CASSENYRGALFQPQHF. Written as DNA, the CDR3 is TGTGCCAGCAGTGAAAACTACAGGGGGGCGCTTTTTCAGCCCCAGCATTTT. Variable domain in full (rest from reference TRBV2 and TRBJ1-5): EPEVTQTPSHQVTQMGQEVILRCVPISNHLYFYWYRQILGQKVEFLVSFYNNEISEKSEIFDDQFSVERPDGSNFTLKIRSTKLEDSAMYFCASSENYRGALFQPQHFGDGTRLSIL.

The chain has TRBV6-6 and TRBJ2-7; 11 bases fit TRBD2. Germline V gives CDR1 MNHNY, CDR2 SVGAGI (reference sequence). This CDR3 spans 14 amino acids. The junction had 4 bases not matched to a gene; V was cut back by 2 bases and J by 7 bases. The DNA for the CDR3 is TGTGCCAGCAGTTACGGACTAGCGGGCTGGGAGCAGTACTTC. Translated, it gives CASSYGLAGWEQYF.

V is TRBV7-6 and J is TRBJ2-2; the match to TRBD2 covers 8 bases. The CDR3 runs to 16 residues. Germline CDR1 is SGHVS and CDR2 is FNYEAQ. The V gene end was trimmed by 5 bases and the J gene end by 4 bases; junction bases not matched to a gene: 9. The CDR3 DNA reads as TGTGCCAGCAGCCCCACTGGCGGGAGGACCACCGGGGAGCTGTTTTTT. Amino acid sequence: CASSPTGGRTTGELFF.

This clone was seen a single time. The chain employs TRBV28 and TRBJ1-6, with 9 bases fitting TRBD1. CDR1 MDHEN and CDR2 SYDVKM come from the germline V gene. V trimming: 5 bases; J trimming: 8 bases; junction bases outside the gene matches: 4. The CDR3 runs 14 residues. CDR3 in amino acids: CASSLGQGYSPLHF. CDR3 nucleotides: TGTGCCAGCAGTCTGGGACAGGGCTATTCACCCCTCCACTTT. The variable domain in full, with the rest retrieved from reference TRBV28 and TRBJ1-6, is DVKVTQSSRYLVKRTGEKVFLECVQDMDHENMFWYRQDPGLGLRLIYFSYDVKMKEKGDIPEGYSVSREKKERFSLILESASTNQTSMYLCASSLGQGYSPLHFGNGTRLTVT.

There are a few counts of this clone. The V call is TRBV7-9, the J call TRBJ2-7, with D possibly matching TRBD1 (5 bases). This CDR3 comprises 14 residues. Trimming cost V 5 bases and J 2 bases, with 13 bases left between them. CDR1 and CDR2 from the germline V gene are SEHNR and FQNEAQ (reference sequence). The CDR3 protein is CASSTSTEPYEQYF. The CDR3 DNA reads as TGTGCCAGCAGCACATCGACAGAACCCTACGAGCAGTACTTC.

The CDR3 sequence: CASSSGTSGIADTQYF. CDR3 DNA: TGTGCCAGCAGCTCCGGCACTAGCGGGATAGCAGATACGCAGTATTTT. V usage is TRBV7-9 and J usage is TRBJ2-3; 10 nucleotides match TRBD2. The CDR3 loop spans 16 amino acids. CDR1 SEHNR and CDR2 FQNEAQ come from the germline V gene (reference sequence). V was clipped by 4 bases and J by 4 bases; unmatched bases: 8. Full variable domain (missing parts from reference TRBV7-9 and TRBJ2-3): DTGVSQNPRHKITKRGQNVTFRCDPISEHNRLYWYRQTLGQGPEFLTYFQNEAQLEKSRLLSDRFSAERPKGSFSTLEIQRTEQGDSAMYLCASSSGTSGIADTQYFGPGTRLTVL.

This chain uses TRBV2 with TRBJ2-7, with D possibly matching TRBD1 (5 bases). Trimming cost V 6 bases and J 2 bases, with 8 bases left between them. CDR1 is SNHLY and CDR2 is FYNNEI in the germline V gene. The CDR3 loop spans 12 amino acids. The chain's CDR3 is CASRQAAYEQYF. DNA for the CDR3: TGTGCCAGCAGACAGGCTGCCTACGAGCAGTACTTC.

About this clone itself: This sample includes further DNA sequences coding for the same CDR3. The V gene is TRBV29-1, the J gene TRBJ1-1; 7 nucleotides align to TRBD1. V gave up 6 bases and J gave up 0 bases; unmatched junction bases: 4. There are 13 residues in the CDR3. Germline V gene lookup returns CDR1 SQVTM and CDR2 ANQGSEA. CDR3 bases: TGCAGCGTGACGGGACAGCTGAACACTGAAGCTTTCTTT. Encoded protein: CSVTGQLNTEAFF. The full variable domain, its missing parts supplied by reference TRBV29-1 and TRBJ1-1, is SAVISQKPSRDICQRGTSLTIQCQVDSQVTMMFWYRQQPGQSLTLIATANQGSEATYESGFVIDKFPISRPNLTFSTLTVSNMSPEDSSIYLCSVTGQLNTEAFFGQGTRLTVV.

The CDR3 loop is CASSHSGWAFEQFF. Written as DNA, the CDR3 is TGTGCCAGCAGCCATAGCGGTTGGGCATTTGAGCAGTTCTTC. This rearrangement joins TRBV3-1 (or the pseudogene TRBV3-2) to TRBJ2-1; possible D gene TRBD2, 6 bases. Germline lookup yields CDR1 LGHDT and CDR2 YNNKEL (reference sequence). The CDR3 totals 14 residues. Trimming removed 3 bases at V and 9 bases at J, with 15 bases between.

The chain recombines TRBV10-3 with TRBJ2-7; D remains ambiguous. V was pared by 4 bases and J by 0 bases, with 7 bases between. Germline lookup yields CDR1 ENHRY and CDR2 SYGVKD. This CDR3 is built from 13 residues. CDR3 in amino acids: CAISVQVSYEQYF. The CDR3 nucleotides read TGTGCCATCAGTGTTCAGGTCTCCTACGAGCAGTACTTC.

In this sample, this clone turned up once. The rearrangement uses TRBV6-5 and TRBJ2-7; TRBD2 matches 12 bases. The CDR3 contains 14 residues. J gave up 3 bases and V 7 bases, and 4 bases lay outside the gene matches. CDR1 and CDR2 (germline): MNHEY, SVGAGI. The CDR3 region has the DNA TGTGCCAGCACCCTAGCGGGAGGGGGCTACGAGCAGTACTTC. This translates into CASTLAGGGYEQYF.

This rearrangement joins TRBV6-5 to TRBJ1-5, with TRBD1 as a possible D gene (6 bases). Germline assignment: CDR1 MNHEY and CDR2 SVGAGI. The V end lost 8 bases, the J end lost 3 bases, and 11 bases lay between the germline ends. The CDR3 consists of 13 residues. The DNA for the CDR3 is TGTGCCAGCCGAGGGACAAACAATCAGCCCCAGCATTTT. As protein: CASRGTNNQPQHF.

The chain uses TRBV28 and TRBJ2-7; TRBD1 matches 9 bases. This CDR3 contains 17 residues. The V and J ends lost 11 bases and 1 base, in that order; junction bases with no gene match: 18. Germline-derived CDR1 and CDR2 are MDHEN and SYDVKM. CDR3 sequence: CAPRGQGRYWSSYEQYF. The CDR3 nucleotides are TGTGCCCCCCGGGGACAGGGAAGATATTGGTCTTCCTACGAGCAGTACTTC.

For the CDR3, the DNA is TGTGCCAGCAGCCTATTTGGGACAGGGCACCGAACCCCCCGCTACGAGCAGTACTTC. Its translation: CASSLFGTGHRTPRYEQYF. The chain links TRBV5-6 to TRBJ2-7, with 9 bases identical to TRBD1. With 4 bases clipped from V and 3 bases from J, the junction kept 20 bases outside the gene matches. This CDR3 spans 19 amino acids. Germline V gene sequence: CDR1 SGHDT, CDR2 YYEEEE.

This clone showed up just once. CDR3 in amino acids: CASKTTGGEDQPQHF. The CDR3 region has the DNA TGTGCCAGTAAAACGACAGGGGGAGAGGATCAGCCCCAGCATTTT. The V and J genes are TRBV19 and TRBJ1-5; 9 positions agree with TRBD1. The germline CDR1 and CDR2 sequences are LNHDA and SQIVND (reference sequence). The CDR3 runs to 15 residues. The J segment lost 5 bases and the V segment lost 7 bases, leaving 9 bases of the junction unmatched. Together with reference TRBV19 and TRBJ1-5, the CDR3 gives the full variable domain: DGGITQSPKYLFRKEGQNVTLSCEQNLNHDAMYWYRQDPGQGLRLIYYSQIVNDFQKGDIAEGYSVSREKKESFPLTVTSAQKNPTAFYLCASKTTGGEDQPQHFGDGTRLSIL.

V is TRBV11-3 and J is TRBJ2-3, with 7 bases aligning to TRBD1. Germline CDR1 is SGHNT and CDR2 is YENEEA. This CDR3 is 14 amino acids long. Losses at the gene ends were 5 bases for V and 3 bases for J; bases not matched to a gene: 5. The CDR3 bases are TGTGCCAGCAGCAGGAGACAGGGTACAGATACGCAGTATTTT. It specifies CASSRRQGTDTQYF.